The present T cell receptor beta chain was sequenced within a study of shared clonotypes between healthy human individuals. The data were produced by immunoSEQ multiplex PCR, yet TCRdb's version contains in-frame clones alone and is incomplete. Of around 720,000 clones in the sample, around four fifths were seen once. V was trimmed by 5 bases and J by 5 bases, leaving 12 bases between them. The CDR3 is 13 amino acids. Germline-derived CDR1 and CDR2 are MNHGY and SAAAGT. This clonotype was obtained from a woman in her thirties in good health. Sequencing was carried out using memory CD4+ T cells sorted from blood. Subset reported: CD45RA-negative fraction. This sequence joins TRBV6-8 and TRBJ2-5; no definite D call. In DNA, the CDR3 is TGTGCCAGCAGTACAAGGGTGGTGGAGACCCAGTACTTC. It is translated as CASSTRVVETQYF.